The next 19 T cell receptor beta chains were all read from a single sample in a study of post-analysis software for immune sequencing data. Their cognate antigens are unknown. Tagging with unique molecular identifiers was a feature of the TCR beta cDNA libraries. TCRdb re-called the PCR reads through MiXCR, storing one row per CDR3 protein. Here the sample spans about half a million distinct CDR3 sequences, approximately 31% being singletons. Study-level results: A handful of TRBV segments appeared more often in patients than in controls, and TRBV5-6, TRBV5-1 and TRBV20-1 were among these.

Input material: blood. All receptors derive from a girl under 18 with multiple sclerosis.

V and J are TRBV20-1 and TRBJ1-2; D perhaps matches TRBD1 (6 bases). Germline CDR1 is DFQATT and CDR2 is SNEGSKA (reference sequence). The germline V and J ends were trimmed by 3 bases and 8 bases, with 16 bases remaining between them. The CDR3 extends over 13 amino acids. The CDR3 DNA is TGCAGTGCTAGCTACCACAGGGCGGGGGGCTACACCTTC. Translated, it gives CSASYHRAGGYTF.

The CDR3 DNA sequence: TGTGCCAGCAGCCCGGGGCTAGCGGGGGGTAGTAGGTTCTTC. The encoded protein is CASSPGLAGGSRFF. The chain links TRBV7-3 to TRBJ2-1, with 11 positions matching TRBD2. The trim removed 5 bases at V and 15 bases at J, leaving 12 bases unmatched. The germline CDR1 and CDR2 sequences are SGHTA and FQGTGA. This CDR3 contains 14 residues.

This clonotype occurred a few times. This chain joins TRBV7-2 and TRBJ1-5, with unresolved D. This CDR3 is 12 amino acids long. Deletions cut 5 bases from V and 5 bases from J, with 7 bases between. Germline assignment: CDR1 SGHTA and CDR2 FQGNSA. CDR3 residues: CASSEPDQPQHF. CDR3 in DNA: TGTGCCAGCAGCGAACCTGATCAGCCCCAGCATTTT.

This clonotype was recorded only once. The junction departs from germline at one end; a sequencing error may be responsible. The CDR3 sequence is CAGSYSDRGEQYF. CDR3 nucleotides: TGTGCCGGCAGTTACTCCGACAGGGGCGAGCAGTACTTC. V is TRBV6-5 and J is TRBJ2-4; 8 bases fit TRBD1. The DNA end is a closer match to TRBJ2-7, so the J assignment may be wrong. The germline CDR1 and CDR2 sequences are MNHEY and SVGAGI. The CDR3 has 13 residues.

With regard to this clonotype: A single base separates this from a much larger clone, so it may be a read error. The chain joins TRBV15 to TRBJ2-5, with TRBD1 identical over 10 bases. V trimming: 2 bases; J trimming: 11 bases; junction bases outside the gene matches: 14. Germline loops: CDR1 LNHNV, CDR2 YYDKDF (reference sequence). The length of the CDR3 is 16 residues. For the CDR3, the DNA is TGTGCCACCAGCAGACGTTCCCCCGGGACAGGGGATGAGCAGTACTTC. As protein: CATSRRSPGTGDEQYF.

Judged by abundance, this clonotype is large. This rearrangement joins TRBV6-1 to TRBJ2-7; 8 bases align to TRBD2. This CDR3 region has 15 residues. The V segment lost 8 bases and the J segment 4 bases; nucleotides outside the gene matches: 13. Germline CDR1 reads MNHNS; CDR2 reads SASEGT. The CDR3 coding sequence is TGTGCCAGCTCCCGGTTAGGCACTAGCGGTTACGAGCAGTACTTC. This encodes CASSRLGTSGYEQYF.

V and J are TRBV11-1 and TRBJ1-1; no firm D call. CDR3 length equals 13 residues. V shed 3 bases and J shed 3 bases, with 8 bases lying between them. Germline loops: CDR1 SGHAT, CDR2 FQDESV (reference sequence). The CDR3 loop reads CASSFDPDTEAFF. Here the CDR3 DNA reads TGTGCCAGCAGCTTTGACCCGGACACTGAAGCTTTCTTT.

Regarding this clonotype: Since no conserved phenylalanine or tryptophan closes the CDR3, a read error is the likely cause. This chain links TRBV29-1 with TRBJ1-1; 7 nucleotides line up with TRBD1. CDR1 is SQVTM and CDR2 is ANQGSEA in the germline V gene. The CDR3 totals 15 residues. V was pared by 1 base and J by 5 bases, with 10 bases of the junction left unmatched. Here the CDR3 DNA reads TGCAGCGTTGAAGTGGTGGACAGGCCATGGACTGAAGCTTTCTTG. Protein product: CSVEVVDRPWTEAFL.

This clonotype occurred a few times. J is TRBJ1-1 and V is TRBV15; maybe TRBD1 (5 bases). Trimming left V 6 bases short and J 6 bases short, with 14 bases between. Germline V lookup: CDR1 LNHNV, CDR2 YYDKDF (reference sequence). CDR3 length: 13 residues. The CDR3 DNA follows: TGTGCCACCAGGTGGGCAGGGAGGGCTGAAGCTTTCTTT. Its protein product is CATRWAGRAEAFF.

Here the CDR3 DNA reads TGTGCCAGCAGCTTGGCCCTTAGCGGGGGGGCCTACAATGAGCAGTTCTTC. Protein: CASSLALSGGAYNEQFF. V gene TRBV5-6 combines with J gene TRBJ2-1; 11 nucleotides align to TRBD2. Germline V CDR1 and CDR2: SGHDT, YYEEEE. CDR3 size: 17 residues. The V gene end was trimmed by 0 bases and the J gene end by 2 bases; junction bases not matched to a gene: 4.

This chain joins TRBV3-1 and TRBJ2-7, with a possible D match to TRBD1 (5 bases). Germline lookup yields CDR1 LGHDT and CDR2 YNNKEL (reference sequence). The CDR3 totals 17 residues. V was trimmed by 0 bases and J by 7 bases, leaving 22 bases between them. CDR3 residues: CASSQDRPGFLVDEQYF. DNA for the CDR3: TGTGCCAGCAGCCAAGATCGGCCAGGGTTCTTGGTAGATGAGCAGTACTTC.

This clonotype appeared a few times. This rearrangement joins TRBV27 to TRBJ1-1, with D possibly TRBD1 on 5 matching bases. CDR1 and CDR2 (germline): MNHEY, SMNVEV (reference sequence). V shed 6 bases and J shed 3 bases, with 11 bases lying between them. The CDR3 totals 13 residues. This chain's CDR3 is CASSYRGDTEAFF. For the CDR3, the DNA is TGTGCCAGCAGCTACCGGGGCGACACTGAAGCTTTCTTT.

This clonotype has only one observation. This chain links TRBV12-3 or TRBV12-4 with TRBJ2-3; D remains unclear. Trimming cost V 4 bases and J 5 bases, with 7 bases left between them. The CDR3 length is 12 residues. This chain's CDR3 is CASSSIRDTQYF. Written as DNA, the CDR3 is TGTGCCAGCAGTTCCATTAGAGATACGCAGTATTTT.

The chain joins TRBV10-3 to TRBJ1-1; D unresolved. The CDR3 spans 13 residues. V was clipped by 6 bases and J by 12 bases, with 20 bases between them. Germline V gene sequence: CDR1 ENHRY, CDR2 SYGVKD. CDR3 amino acids: CAIREREGERPFF. The CDR3 region has the DNA TGTGCCATCAGGGAGCGCGAGGGCGAGAGGCCTTTCTTT.

J is TRBJ2-3 and V is TRBV6-6, with D hard to call. There are 15 residues in the CDR3. CDR1 is MNHNY, CDR2 SVGAGI, per germline (reference sequence). V was trimmed by 3 bases and J by 4 bases, leaving 14 bases between them. The CDR3 DNA is TGTGCCAGCAGTTATCGGGCAGCCCATCCAGATACGCAGTATTTT. It translates to CASSYRAAHPDTQYF.

This chain links TRBV6-2 or TRBV6-3 with TRBJ1-2, with 10 positions matching TRBD1. Germline values: CDR1 MNHEY, CDR2 SVGEGT. V shed 8 bases, J shed 6 bases, and the junction held 9 bases outside the gene matches. The CDR3 sequence is 14 residues long. The CDR3 loop is CASGGDRGIHGYTF. Here the CDR3 DNA reads TGTGCCAGCGGAGGGGACAGGGGTATCCATGGCTACACCTTC.

This clonotype was observed a handful of times. The rearrangement links TRBV20-1 to TRBJ2-3; D remains ambiguous. Germline CDR1 DFQATT, CDR2 SNEGSKA (reference sequence). The length of the CDR3 is 11 residues. The V gene lost 5 bases and the J gene lost 0 bases, with 3 bases spanning the gap. The chain's CDR3 is CSAGSTDTQYF. Written as DNA, the CDR3 is TGCAGTGCTGGAAGCACAGATACGCAGTATTTT.

A single count supports this clonotype. The chain joins TRBV3-1 to TRBJ2-7; 8 positions match TRBD1. The J call may be faulty, since TRBJ2-5 better matches the DNA end. CDR1 and CDR2 from the germline V gene are LGHDT and YNNKEL (reference sequence). The CDR3 covers 17 residues. The CDR3 DNA reads as TGTGCCAGCAGCCAAGGGACCGGGACAGGCTTTAGGGAGACCCAGTACTTC. Translated, it gives CASSQGTGTGFRETQYF.

The gene calls are TRBV9 and TRBJ2-6, with 7 bases matching TRBD2. The length of the CDR3 is 19 residues. Germline V gene sequence: CDR1 SGDLS, CDR2 YYNGEE. V shed 4 bases, J shed 0 bases, and the junction held 13 bases outside the gene matches. For the CDR3, the DNA is TGTGCCAGCAGCCCTCAGATAGCGGGTTATGCCTCTGGGGCCAACGTCCTGACTTTC. This encodes CASSPQIAGYASGANVLTF. The variable domain in full, with the rest retrieved from reference TRBV9 and TRBJ2-6, is DSGVTQTPKHLITATGQRVTLRCSPRSGDLSVYWYQQSLDQGLQFLIQYYNGEERAKGNILERFSAQQFPDLHSELNLSSLELGDSALYFCASSPQIAGYASGANVLTFGAGSRLTVL.